This entry lists 23 T cell receptor beta chains sequenced from one sample in a study of blood T cell repertoires in COVID-19. Sequencing used immunoSEQ multiplex PCR; TCRdb keeps in-frame clones, though not all of them. The sample yields approximately 270,000 clones, around 90% seen once. The sample was PBMCs or T cells enriched from blood (not recorded which). The receptors originated from a human donor in a cohort exposed to, infected with or recovered from COVID-19 (not recorded which). The donor label of this sample is uncertain.

V is TRBV2 and J is TRBJ1-2; the D gene is possibly TRBD1 (5 bases). Trimming left V 2 bases short and J 5 bases short, with 12 bases between. The CDR3 extends over 14 amino acids. The V gene's germline CDR1 is SNHLY and CDR2 FYNNEI. CDR3 in DNA: TGTGCCAGCAGTGAATACGGGGGTTCTTATGGCTACACCTTC. This translates into CASSEYGGSYGYTF.

The V gene is TRBV15, the J gene TRBJ1-3, with TRBD1 identical over 11 bases. The CDR3 loop spans 14 amino acids. From germline, CDR1 is LNHNV and CDR2 YYDKDF (reference sequence). V lost 2 bases to trimming and J lost 8 bases; unmatched junction nucleotides: 2. The CDR3 loop reads CATSRLGQGDTIYF. The CDR3 DNA follows: TGTGCCACCAGCAGATTGGGACAGGGGGACACCATATATTTT.

The V gene is TRBV7-9, the J gene TRBJ2-7; 12 nucleotides match TRBD1. J gave up 5 bases and V 5 bases, and 7 bases lay outside the gene matches. The CDR3 length is 15 residues. In germline, CDR1 is SEHNR, CDR2 FQNEAQ (reference sequence). CDR3 protein: CASSPAGTGGHEQYF. CDR3 DNA: TGTGCCAGCAGCCCTGCCGGGACAGGGGGCCACGAGCAGTACTTC.

This clone showed up many times. This chain uses TRBV10-3 with TRBJ2-7; D is ambiguous. CDR1 and CDR2 from the germline V gene are ENHRY and SYGVKD. Trimming took 3 bases from V and 1 from J, leaving 10 bases between them. The CDR3 extends over 14 amino acids. This CDR3 is CAISDGPPSYEQYF. CDR3 DNA sequence: TGTGCCATCAGTGACGGTCCACCTTCCTACGAGCAGTACTTC.

This chain joins TRBV5-5 and TRBJ2-7; TRBD1 agrees at 7 bases. Trimming took 3 bases from V and 2 from J; bases not matched to a gene: 8. Germline V lookup: CDR1 SGHKS, CDR2 YYEKEE (reference sequence). The CDR3 runs to 15 residues. The CDR3 loop is CASSWMGQRTYEQYF. In DNA form, the CDR3 reads TGTGCCAGCAGCTGGATGGGACAGCGAACCTACGAGCAGTACTTC.

The CDR3 DNA follows: TGTGCCAGCGGACCACTAGCGGGGGAAGAGACCCAGTACTTC. Translating it yields CASGPLAGEETQYF. The gene calls are TRBV2 and TRBJ2-5; TRBD2 aligns across 11 bases. The J segment lost 3 bases and the V segment lost 8 bases, leaving 5 bases of the junction unmatched. The CDR3 extends over 14 amino acids. Germline V gene data show CDR1 as SNHLY and CDR2 as FYNNEI.

CDR3 nucleotide sequence: TGCGCCAGCAGCTTGGAGCCAGGGGGGAACACTGAAGCTTTCTTT. As protein: CASSLEPGGNTEAFF. The rearrangement uses TRBV5-1 and TRBJ1-1; 7 bases match TRBD1. The CDR3 length is 15 residues. The germline gives CDR1 SGHRS, CDR2 YFSETQ. After removal of 0 bases from V and 1 base from J, the junction contained 3 bases not matched to a gene.

This clone has just one count. The V and J genes are TRBV30 and TRBJ2-3; TRBD2 is a possible D gene (6 bases). V shed 3 bases and J shed 2 bases, with 18 bases lying between them. CDR3 length: 16 residues. Germline CDR1 reads GTSNPN; CDR2 reads SVGIG (reference sequence). The CDR3 DNA reads TGTGCCTGGAGCTCGACTAGTCGGACCCTCACAGATACGCAGTATTTT. Its protein product is CAWSSTSRTLTDTQYF.

The chain joins TRBV7-2 to TRBJ2-3; D is perhaps TRBD2 (5 bases). Germline V gene lookup returns CDR1 SGHTA and CDR2 FQGNSA. The V end was cut by 3 bases, the J end by 1 base, with 11 bases between. The CDR3 consists of 15 residues. The DNA for the CDR3 is TGTGCCAGCAGCTTTGATCCCGGGGGCACAGATACGCAGTATTTT. It translates to CASSFDPGGTDTQYF. The full variable domain, in which reference TRBV7-2 and TRBJ2-3 provide the parts outside the CDR3, is GAGVSQSPSNKVTEKGKDVELRCDPISGHTALYWYRQSLGQGLEFLIYFQGNSAPDKSGLPSDRFSAERTGGSVSTLTIQRTQQEDSAVYLCASSFDPGGTDTQYFGPGTRLTVL.

J is TRBJ1-1 and V is TRBV19, with a tentative D call TRBD1 (6 bases). The germline V gene encodes CDR1 LNHDA and CDR2 SQIVND (reference sequence). The CDR3 is 14 amino acids. V was cut by 3 bases and J by 1 base, with 9 bases left in between. CDR3 nucleotide sequence: TGTGCCAGTAGTATTGGGGGCACGAACACTGAAGCTTTCTTT. Protein sequence: CASSIGGTNTEAFF.

The chain links TRBV2 to TRBJ1-3; 11 bases fit TRBD1. The trim removed 6 bases at V and 8 bases at J, leaving 6 bases unmatched. Germline CDR1 SNHLY, CDR2 FYNNEI. The CDR3 is 14 residues long. CDR3 DNA sequence: TGTGCCAGCAGCAAAGGACAGGGGGCTGACACCATATATTTT. Its translation: CASSKGQGADTIYF.

The chain joins TRBV7-9 to TRBJ1-1; D not resolved. The CDR3 loop spans 12 amino acids. The V end lost 2 bases, the J end lost 5 bases, and 6 bases lay between the germline ends. The germline gives CDR1 SEHNR, CDR2 FQNEAQ (reference sequence). CDR3 amino acids: CASSLSGTEAFF. DNA of the CDR3: TGTGCCAGCAGCTTATCAGGTACTGAAGCTTTCTTT.

V gene TRBV15 combines with J gene TRBJ1-5; 7 bases align to TRBD1. V was clipped by 0 bases and J by 4 bases; unmatched bases: 6. The germline CDR1 and CDR2 sequences are LNHNV and YYDKDF (reference sequence). This CDR3 is 16 amino acids long. CDR3 sequence (DNA): TGTGCCACCAGCAGAGATCACGGGACAGCTAATCAGCCCCAGCATTTT. Protein product: CATSRDHGTANQPQHF. The whole variable domain, remainder taken from reference TRBV15 and TRBJ1-5, is DAMVIQNPRYQVTQFGKPVTLSCSQTLNHNVMYWYQQKSSQAPKLLFHYYDKDFNNEADTPDNFQSRRPNTSFCFLDIRSPGLGDTAMYLCATSRDHGTANQPQHFGDGTRLSIL.

The V gene is TRBV27, the J gene TRBJ2-7; TRBD1 matches at 10 bases. V shed 6 bases and J 1 base; nucleotides not matched to a gene: 3. The CDR3 covers 14 residues. The germline gives CDR1 MNHEY, CDR2 SMNVEV (reference sequence). This chain's CDR3 is CASSRQGASYEQYF. CDR3 bases: TGTGCCAGCAGCCGACAGGGGGCTTCCTACGAGCAGTACTTC.

V and J are TRBV11-3 and TRBJ2-2; a weak D match, TRBD2 (5 bases). CDR3 length: 15 residues. Germline V lookup: CDR1 SGHNT, CDR2 YENEEA. V shed 1 base and J shed 5 bases, with 11 bases lying between them. CDR3 in DNA: TGTGCCAGCAGCTTAGCGGGGATAGGGACCGGGGAGCTGTTTTTT. This sequence encodes CASSLAGIGTGELFF.

V is TRBV18 and J is TRBJ2-7; unclear D gene. V was clipped by 1 base and J by 0 bases, with 10 bases between them. This CDR3 has 15 amino acids. Germline lookup yields CDR1 KGHSH and CDR2 LQKENI. In nucleotides, the CDR3 is TGTGCCAGCTCACCACAGTCGACACCCTCCTACGAGCAGTACTTC. It encodes CASSPQSTPSYEQYF. Together with reference TRBV18 and TRBJ2-7, the CDR3 gives the full variable domain: NAGVMQNPRHLVRRRGQEARLRCSPMKGHSHVYWYRQLPEEGLKFMVYLQKENIIDESGMPKERFSAEFPKEGPSILRIQQVVRGDSAAYFCASSPQSTPSYEQYFGPGTRLTVT.

CDR3 residues: CASSLAENTGELFF. The CDR3 DNA reads as TGCGCCAGCAGCTTGGCAGAGAACACCGGGGAGCTGTTTTTT. The genes are TRBV5-1 and TRBJ2-2; no reliable D call. The CDR3 is 14 residues long. Germline CDR1 is SGHRS and CDR2 is YFSETQ. V shed 0 bases and J shed 1 base, with 4 bases lying between them.

The CDR3 here is CASSQTGQSYTEAFF. The CDR3 DNA is TGTGCCAGCAGCCAAACCGGACAGTCGTACACTGAAGCTTTCTTT. The V call is TRBV14, the J call TRBJ1-1; D perhaps matches TRBD1 (6 bases). The CDR3 spans 15 residues. Germline values: CDR1 SGHDN, CDR2 FVKESK. V lost 2 bases and J lost 3, with 13 bases in between.

This sequence joins TRBV24-1 and TRBJ2-3; 7 positions match TRBD2. CDR1 is KGHDR, CDR2 SFDVKD, per germline. The CDR3 loop spans 16 amino acids. The ends lost 0 bases at V and 2 bases at J; junction bases unmatched: 4. Written as DNA, the CDR3 is TGTGCCACCAGTGATTTGGGCGGGGGATCCACAGATACGCAGTATTTT. Its protein is CATSDLGGGSTDTQYF.

The CDR3 DNA follows: TGTGCCAGCAGCTTTCAGGGGACGGGGAACACTGAAGCTTTCTTT. Translation: CASSFQGTGNTEAFF. The chain has TRBV13 and TRBJ1-1; TRBD1 is a possible D gene (6 bases). Deletions cut 3 bases from V and 1 base from J, with 12 bases between. This CDR3 is 15 amino acids long. Germline V gene sequence: CDR1 PRHDT, CDR2 FYEKMQ (reference sequence).

The chain joins TRBV5-5 to TRBJ2-7, with 12 bases identical to TRBD2. The CDR3 is 14 amino acids. Germline V CDR1 and CDR2: SGHKS, YYEKEE (reference sequence). V shed 3 bases, J shed 6 bases, and the junction held 4 bases outside the gene matches. The CDR3 spells CASSSWTSGVEQYF. The CDR3 DNA reads TGTGCCAGCAGCTCATGGACTAGCGGGGTCGAGCAGTACTTC.

The chain uses TRBV9 and TRBJ2-5; a possible D gene is TRBD1 (6 bases). Trimming shortened V by 4 bases and J by 5 bases, and 27 bases separated the two germline ends. CDR3 length: 18 residues. Germline-derived CDR1 and CDR2 are SGDLS and YYNGEE. The CDR3 sequence is CASSKPSGDTPSGETQYF. CDR3 coding DNA: TGTGCCAGCAGCAAACCCTCCGGGGACACCCCGTCAGGGGAGACCCAGTACTTC.

The rearrangement uses TRBV5-1 and TRBJ2-1; D is perhaps TRBD2 (5 bases). Germline CDR1 reads SGHRS; CDR2 reads YFSETQ. V was cut by 4 bases and J by 8 bases, with 19 bases left in between. The CDR3 length is 15 residues. CDR3 region: CASSPAPNTGYEQFF. The CDR3 bases are TGCGCCAGCAGCCCGGCCCCGAATACGGGGTATGAGCAGTTCTTC.